The clone carrying this T cell receptor beta chain was seen more than once but under ten times. Its matching antigen is unknown. This specimen comes from a study of beta chain features in type 1 diabetes. In the study overall: Over all samples combined, 107,917,701 sorted cells were examined. Study-wide points: Reduced insertions and increased deletions marked VDJ junctions in type 1 diabetes patients.

The entirety of the isolated RNA underwent reverse transcription, so expressed TCRB transcripts were sequenced. Average reads for naive, central memory and regulatory T cell samples were around 4 million. Only in-frame clones appear in the TCRdb table, and some are missing; sequencing was by immunoSEQ multiplex PCR. The sample has 200,000 to 250,000 clones, 9.6% seen once. Per germline, CDR1 SGHVS and CDR2 FQNEAQ. The V gene end was trimmed by 0 bases and the J gene end by 3 bases; junction bases not matched to a gene: 2. The length of the CDR3 is 15 residues. The source material was naive CD4+ T cells from blood. This TCR was sampled from a woman in her late teens or twenties in good health. The chain carries TRBV7-8 and TRBJ2-7; 10 positions agree with TRBD2. CDR3 region: CASSLAASGSYEQYF. The CDR3 DNA follows: TGTGCCAGCAGCTTAGCGGCTAGCGGGAGCTACGAGCAGTACTTC.